The 27 T cell receptor beta chains below were found in one sample sequenced in a study of blood T cell repertoires in COVID-19. Produced via immunoSEQ multiplex PCR; TCRdb's table is partial and in-frame only. The sample carries approximately 300,000 clones, around 90% recorded once. Sequenced input: PBMCs or T cells enriched from blood (not recorded which). Receptor source: a man aged 60 to 75 who had recovered from COVID-19.

V is TRBV7-9 and J is TRBJ2-7; D call uncertain. The CDR3 is 12 amino acids. CDR1 and CDR2 (germline): SEHNR, FQNEAQ (reference sequence). V was clipped by 8 bases and J by 3 bases, with 11 bases between them. In DNA, the CDR3 is TGTGCCAGCGTGGGCAGTGTCTACGAGCAGTACTTC. Translation: CASVGSVYEQYF.

The gene calls are TRBV19 and TRBJ1-1, with TRBD1 matching 9 bases. Germline V CDR1 and CDR2: LNHDA, SQIVND (reference sequence). This CDR3 is built from 18 residues. J was trimmed by 0 bases and V by 6 bases; bases with no gene match: 14. The chain's CDR3 is CASSRWARRQGVNTEAFF. The CDR3 DNA reads TGTGCCAGTAGCCGCTGGGCCCGGAGACAGGGGGTGAACACTGAAGCTTTCTTT.

This sequence joins TRBV27 and TRBJ2-7; possibly TRBD1 for D (6 bases). Trimming stripped 4 bases from V and 3 bases from J, with 10 bases between. Per the germline V gene, CDR1 is MNHEY and CDR2 is SMNVEV (reference sequence). The CDR3 spans 13 residues. The CDR3 loop is CASSSGQRYEQYF. The CDR3 DNA follows: TGTGCCAGCAGTTCCGGACAGCGCTACGAGCAGTACTTC.

The gene calls are TRBV19 and TRBJ1-5; 8 nucleotides agree with TRBD1. Per germline, CDR1 LNHDA and CDR2 SQIVND (reference sequence). Trimming at V came to 6 bases and at J to 9 bases, leaving 10 bases not matched to a gene. The CDR3 extends over 14 amino acids. The CDR3, as DNA: TGTGCCAGTAGCCGAGACAGGGGCTTTCGGCCCCAGCATTTT. This codes for CASSRDRGFRPQHF.

This chain joins TRBV15 and TRBJ1-2; TRBD1 is a possible D gene (5 bases). The CDR3 covers 13 residues. Trimming stripped 5 bases from V and 4 bases from J, with 11 bases between. CDR1 LNHNV and CDR2 YYDKDF come from the germline V gene (reference sequence). The CDR3: CATSPTASYGYTF. The CDR3 region has the DNA TGTGCCACCAGCCCGACAGCCTCCTATGGCTACACCTTC.

In this sample, this clone turned up a few times. CDR3 residues: CASSITSGSRETQYF. The CDR3 coding sequence is TGTGCCAGTAGTATAACTAGCGGGAGTAGGGAGACCCAGTACTTC. The rearrangement uses TRBV19 and TRBJ2-5; 11 bases line up with TRBD2. The V segment lost 2 bases and the J segment 5 bases; nucleotides outside the gene matches: 4. Germline CDR1 is LNHDA and CDR2 is SQIVND (reference sequence). The CDR3 has 15 residues.

The rearrangement joins TRBV10-3 to TRBJ1-1; TRBD1 is a possible D gene (5 bases). Trimming removed 2 bases at V and 4 bases at J, with 23 bases between. CDR1 is ENHRY and CDR2 is SYGVKD in the germline V gene. This CDR3 spans 18 amino acids. CDR3 residues: CAISEKDFQGGLITEAFF. The CDR3 DNA reads TGTGCCATCAGTGAGAAGGATTTTCAGGGAGGTTTAATCACTGAAGCTTTCTTT.

The DNA for the CDR3 is TGTGCCAGCTCACCTCTCCCACCCCAGCGGACCTCCTACGAGCAGTACTTC. This sequence encodes CASSPLPPQRTSYEQYF. J is TRBJ2-7 and V is TRBV18; D may be TRBD2 (5 bases). The CDR3 spans 17 residues. Germline values: CDR1 KGHSH, CDR2 LQKENI. The germline V and J ends were trimmed by 3 bases and 0 bases, with 18 bases remaining between them.

The rearrangement links TRBV7-2 to TRBJ2-5; 12 bases map to TRBD2. The CDR3 spans 16 residues. V was clipped by 5 bases and J by 2 bases; unmatched bases: 6. In germline, CDR1 is SGHTA, CDR2 FQGNSA. The CDR3 region has the DNA TGTGCCAGCAGCGAGAGACTAGCGGGGGCTCAAGAGACCCAGTACTTC. Translation gives CASSERLAGAQETQYF. Complete variable domain (other parts from reference TRBV7-2 and TRBJ2-5): GAGVSQSPSNKVTEKGKDVELRCDPISGHTALYWYRQSLGQGLEFLIYFQGNSAPDKSGLPSDRFSAERTGGSVSTLTIQRTQQEDSAVYLCASSERLAGAQETQYFGPGTRLLVL.

The chain couples TRBV7-8 to TRBJ2-7, with D tentatively TRBD1 (7 bases). The length of the CDR3 is 14 residues. Germline values: CDR1 SGHVS, CDR2 FQNEAQ. Trimming removed 5 bases at V and 0 bases at J, with 11 bases between. CDR3: CASSGGTASYEQYF. CDR3 nucleotides: TGTGCCAGCAGCGGCGGGACAGCCTCCTACGAGCAGTACTTC.

The genes are TRBV2 and TRBJ2-3, with 13 bases that match TRBD2. Trimming at V came to 8 bases and at J to 0 bases, leaving 11 bases not matched to a gene. The CDR3 runs to 18 residues. Germline V CDR1 and CDR2: SNHLY, FYNNEI. CDR3 coding DNA: TGTGCCAGCGGAACGGGACTAGCGGGGAGGATGAGCACAGATACGCAGTATTTT. Translated, it gives CASGTGLAGRMSTDTQYF.

The V call is TRBV19, the J call TRBJ1-1, with D possibly TRBD1 on 6 matching bases. V was pared by 6 bases and J by 0 bases, with 8 bases between. Looked up from germline, CDR1 is LNHDA and CDR2 is SQIVND (reference sequence). The CDR3 consists of 13 residues. The CDR3 DNA reads as TGTGCCAGTAGAGGACAGCTGAACACTGAAGCTTTCTTT. Translation gives CASRGQLNTEAFF. The complete variable domain, with remaining parts taken from reference TRBV19 and TRBJ1-1, reads DGGITQSPKYLFRKEGQNVTLSCEQNLNHDAMYWYRQDPGQGLRLIYYSQIVNDFQKGDIAEGYSVSREKKESFPLTVTSAQKNPTAFYLCASRGQLNTEAFFGQGTRLTVV.

CDR3 coding DNA: TGTGCCAGCAGCCAAGTTTACACAGGGCCTTCGGATGGCTACACCTTC. Amino acids: CASSQVYTGPSDGYTF. The chain employs TRBV4-2 and TRBJ1-2, with D possibly TRBD1 on 6 matching bases. From germline, CDR1 is LGHNA and CDR2 YNFKEQ. Trimming took 1 base from V and 6 from J, leaving 18 bases between them. The CDR3 runs to 16 residues.

The rearrangement links TRBV2 to TRBJ1-5, with a tentative D call TRBD1 (6 bases). The CDR3 is 15 amino acids. Trimming shortened V by 0 bases and J by 5 bases, and 11 bases separated the two germline ends. CDR1 and CDR2 from the germline V gene are SNHLY and FYNNEI. CDR3 region: CASSEAEGTHQPQHF. CDR3 nucleotides: TGTGCCAGCAGTGAAGCGGAAGGGACACATCAGCCCCAGCATTTT. The whole variable domain, filled in from reference TRBV2 and TRBJ1-5, reads EPEVTQTPSHQVTQMGQEVILRCVPISNHLYFYWYRQILGQKVEFLVSFYNNEISEKSEIFDDQFSVERPDGSNFTLKIRSTKLEDSAMYFCASSEAEGTHQPQHFGDGTRLSIL.

The chain recombines TRBV28 with TRBJ1-5; D possibly corresponds to TRBD1 (5 bases). The V gene lost 11 bases and the J gene lost 2 bases, with 10 bases spanning the gap. The germline gives CDR1 MDHEN, CDR2 SYDVKM. The length of the CDR3 is 12 residues. CDR3 nucleotide sequence: TGTGCCGGAGGGGCGGGCAATCAGCCCCAGCATTTT. This translates into CAGGAGNQPQHF.

This clone was observed a single time. The chain couples TRBV11-2 to TRBJ1-3; a possible D gene is TRBD1 (6 bases). Germline CDR1 reads SGHAT; CDR2 reads FQNNGV. V was clipped by 6 bases and J by 0 bases, with 21 bases between them. The CDR3 contains 18 residues. CDR3 amino acids: CASSKTGYDLTSGNTIYF. In nucleotides, the CDR3 is TGTGCCAGCAGTAAGACAGGATATGATTTAACCTCTGGAAACACCATATATTTT. Supplemented by reference TRBV11-2 and TRBJ1-3, the full variable domain reads EAGVAQSPRYKIIEKRQSVAFWCNPISGHATLYWYQQILGQGPKLLIQFQNNGVVDDSQLPKDRFSAERLKGVDSTLKIQPAKLEDSAVYLCASSKTGYDLTSGNTIYFGEGSWLTVV.

The rearrangement uses TRBV11-3 and TRBJ1-3, with 8 bases that match TRBD1. Germline V gene sequence: CDR1 SGHNT, CDR2 YENEEA. Trimming cost V 4 bases and J 0 bases; bases outside gene matches: 2. CDR3 length: 15 amino acids. The CDR3 region has the DNA TGTGCCAGCAGCTCAGGGGGCGTCTCTGGAAACACCATATATTTT. Its translation is CASSSGGVSGNTIYF.

The chain joins TRBV12-3 or TRBV12-4 to TRBJ1-1; D may be TRBD1 (5 bases). The ends were cut back, 6 bases at V and 2 bases at J, with 10 bases in the middle. This CDR3 is built from 13 residues. This CDR3 reads CASSRQINTEAFF. The CDR3 DNA reads TGTGCCAGCAGCCGACAGATAAACACTGAAGCTTTCTTT.

The chain joins TRBV4-1 to TRBJ2-7; D may be TRBD2 (5 bases). CDR1 is MGHRA and CDR2 is YSYEKL in the germline V gene. The CDR3 extends over 15 amino acids. Trimming removed 0 bases from V and 3 bases from J, with 12 bases in between. For the CDR3, the DNA is TGCGCCAGCAGCCAAGAGAGAGTAGCGAGCTACGAGCAGTACTTC. This codes for CASSQERVASYEQYF.

The chain is built from TRBV6-2 or TRBV6-3 and TRBJ2-7; D is unresolved. From germline, CDR1 is MNHEY and CDR2 SVGEGT. Trimming pared 0 bases from V and 0 bases from J, leaving 9 bases between. The CDR3 is made up of 15 amino acids. Here the CDR3 DNA reads TGTGCCAGCAGTTACTCTGAGAGGAGCTCCTACGAGCAGTACTTC. Translation gives CASSYSERSSYEQYF.

The chain has TRBV27 and TRBJ1-6; TRBD1 aligns across 8 bases. The V segment lost 0 bases and the J segment 4 bases; nucleotides outside the gene matches: 2. Germline V gives CDR1 MNHEY, CDR2 SMNVEV (reference sequence). This CDR3 is built from 16 residues. CDR3 sequence: CASSLSDRVYNSPLHF. The CDR3 region has the DNA TGTGCCAGCAGTTTATCGGACAGGGTGTATAATTCACCCCTCCACTTT.

The chain's CDR3 is CATSREGASGRTGELFF. Here the CDR3 DNA reads TGTGCCACCAGCAGAGAGGGAGCTAGCGGAAGGACCGGGGAGCTGTTTTTT. The rearrangement joins TRBV15 to TRBJ2-2; TRBD2 agrees at 7 bases. Germline trimming cut 0 bases from V and 5 bases from J; bases unmatched to any gene: 9. Germline V gene lookup returns CDR1 LNHNV and CDR2 YYDKDF (reference sequence). The CDR3 is made up of 17 amino acids.

This clone was counted a few times. At the DNA level, this CDR3 is encoded by other sequences in the same sample as well. The chain's CDR3 is CASSVDRGRAYGYTF. The CDR3 region has the DNA TGTGCCAGCAGCGTGGACAGGGGGCGAGCCTATGGCTACACCTTC. The V gene is TRBV9, the J gene TRBJ1-2; TRBD1 aligns across 11 bases. CDR3 length equals 15 residues. Losses at the gene ends were 2 bases for V and 4 bases for J; bases not matched to a gene: 4. Germline CDR1 is SGDLS and CDR2 is YYNGEE.

The chain joins TRBV30 to TRBJ2-1; TRBD2 agrees at 10 bases. Germline V CDR1 and CDR2: GTSNPN, SVGIG (reference sequence). J was trimmed by 4 bases and V by 0 bases; bases with no gene match: 3. The CDR3 is 15 amino acids. CDR3 bases: TGTGCCTGGAGTGTAGGACTAGCGGCGTACAATGAGCAGTTCTTC. It codes for CAWSVGLAAYNEQFF. Supplemented by reference TRBV30 and TRBJ2-1, the full variable domain reads SQTIHQWPATLVQPVGSPLSLECTVEGTSNPNLYWYRQAAGRGLQLLFYSVGIGQISSEVPQNLSASRPQDRQFILSSKKLLLSDSGFYLCAWSVGLAAYNEQFFGPGTRLTVL.

The chain recombines TRBV6-1 with TRBJ1-3; D uncertain. V dropped 3 bases and J dropped 1 base, with 10 bases sitting between them. There are 15 residues in the CDR3. The germline V gene encodes CDR1 MNHNS and CDR2 SASEGT. The CDR3, as DNA: TGTGCCAGCAGTGACCCCAGTCATTCTGGAAACACCATATATTTT. Translated: CASSDPSHSGNTIYF.

The chain carries TRBV6-1 and TRBJ1-5, with no clear D. This CDR3 contains 17 residues. Trimming left V 1 base short and J 1 base short, with 14 bases between. Per germline, CDR1 MNHNS and CDR2 SASEGT. The CDR3 region is CASSEGSIVGSNQPQHF. CDR3 sequence (DNA): TGTGCCAGCAGTGAAGGTTCAATCGTGGGCAGCAATCAGCCCCAGCATTTT.

The chain employs TRBV5-6 and TRBJ1-5; D unresolved. The V gene's germline CDR1 is SGHDT and CDR2 YYEEEE. The CDR3 sequence is 13 residues long. Trimming removed 3 bases from V and 0 bases from J, with 4 bases in between. In nucleotides, the CDR3 is TGTGCCAGCAGCTCCTATAGCAATCAGCCCCAGCATTTT. Its translation is CASSSYSNQPQHF.